These 24 T cell receptor beta chains came from one sample sequenced in a study of CD8 T cells in ankylosing spondylitis. The study, taken as a whole, reports: There was a TCR beta motif, made of fewer than 10 highly homologous variants, that appeared characteristic of ankylosing spondylitis blood.

TCRdb analysed the 5' RACE reads with MiXCR anew, one entry per CDR3 protein. The table has over 400,000 distinct CDR3 sequences, roughly 26% seen once; the top ten hold 0.85% to 1%. Their antigens remain unidentified. The sequenced sample was blood, either unsorted or a sorted T cell fraction (not recorded which). Source of these receptors: a male donor with ankylosing spondylitis.

The chain has TRBV27 and TRBJ1-5, with TRBD1 matching 9 bases. J was trimmed by 5 bases and V by 0 bases; bases with no gene match: 2. Germline CDR1 reads MNHEY; CDR2 reads SMNVEV (reference sequence). This CDR3 has 15 residues. The chain's CDR3 is CASSLSWTGDQPQHF. Written as DNA, the CDR3 is TGTGCCAGCAGTTTATCCTGGACAGGGGATCAGCCCCAGCATTTT.

The CDR3 sequence: CSARTGSMINYGYTF. CDR3 sequence (DNA): TGCAGTGCTCGGACAGGGTCGATGATAAACTATGGCTACACCTTC. This chain connects TRBV20-1 to TRBJ1-2; TRBD1 matches 8 bases. From germline, CDR1 is DFQATT and CDR2 SNEGSKA (reference sequence). V lost 5 bases to trimming and J lost 2 bases; unmatched junction nucleotides: 10. The CDR3 contains 15 residues.

With regard to this clonotype: Since the CDR3 does not end with the conserved phenylalanine or tryptophan, this likely comes from a read error. This chain uses TRBV19 with TRBJ2-1; TRBD1 matches 7 bases. Germline assignment: CDR1 LNHDA and CDR2 SQIVND (reference sequence). V was pared by 4 bases and J by 5 bases, with 8 bases of the junction left unmatched. This CDR3 is built from 15 residues. CDR3 nucleotide sequence: TGTGCCAGTAGTACTAGGGACAGTGTTCACAATGAGCAGTTCTGC. The encoded protein is CASSTRDSVHNEQFC.

This chain links TRBV29-1 with TRBJ1-1; tentatively, D is TRBD1 (5 bases). There are 14 residues in the CDR3. V was trimmed by 2 bases and J by 1 base, leaving 11 bases between them. In germline, CDR1 is SQVTM, CDR2 ANQGSEA. CDR3 amino acids: CSVEWGWGNTEAFF. In DNA form, the CDR3 reads TGCAGCGTTGAATGGGGCTGGGGGAACACTGAAGCTTTCTTT.

The rearrangement joins TRBV29-1 to TRBJ1-2, with D unclear. The V end was cut by 4 bases, the J end by 2 bases, with 14 bases between. CDR3 length equals 14 residues. Germline V lookup: CDR1 SQVTM, CDR2 ANQGSEA. This CDR3 is CSVVNSGSNYGYTF. DNA of the CDR3: TGCAGCGTTGTCAACAGCGGTTCAAACTATGGCTACACCTTC.

The chain recombines TRBV18 with TRBJ2-1; 7 bases line up with TRBD2. V trimming: 3 bases; J trimming: 8 bases; junction bases outside the gene matches: 10. CDR1 KGHSH and CDR2 LQKENI come from the germline V gene. The CDR3 runs to 15 residues. The CDR3 spells CASSPTSSPIDEQFF. The DNA for the CDR3 is TGTGCCAGCTCACCGACTAGCTCCCCCATTGATGAGCAGTTCTTC.

This rearrangement joins TRBV5-6 to TRBJ2-5, with unresolved D. Per the germline V gene, CDR1 is SGHDT and CDR2 is YYEEEE. V was clipped by 3 bases and J by 6 bases, with 18 bases between them. This CDR3 comprises 15 residues. In DNA, the CDR3 is TGTGCCAGCAGCTCACCAGCATTCGGTCCAAAGACCCAGTACTTC. It yields the protein CASSSPAFGPKTQYF.

This clonotype was seen a few times. The V gene is TRBV5-1, the J gene TRBJ2-5; 9 nucleotides match TRBD1. CDR3 length: 14 amino acids. V gave up 4 bases and J gave up 3 bases; unmatched junction bases: 4. Germline CDR1 reads SGHRS; CDR2 reads YFSETQ. The CDR3 loop reads CASSTGTGKETQYF. The CDR3 DNA follows: TGCGCCAGCAGCACCGGGACAGGGAAAGAGACCCAGTACTTC.

This clonotype was recorded a few times. V and J are TRBV5-6 and TRBJ2-3; 8 nucleotides match TRBD2. CDR1 and CDR2 (germline): SGHDT, YYEEEE. The CDR3 totals 14 residues. Unmatched junction bases numbered 9, after V lost 7 bases and J lost 5 bases. CDR3 sequence reads: CASAWGLGLDTQYF. The CDR3 nucleotides are TGTGCCAGCGCTTGGGGACTAGGGTTAGATACGCAGTATTTT.

This clonotype was seen only a few times. The genes are TRBV2 and TRBJ2-7; D call uncertain. The V gene's germline CDR1 is SNHLY and CDR2 FYNNEI. Trimming cost V 6 bases and J 4 bases, with 10 bases left between them. This CDR3 region has 12 residues. CDR3 sequence (DNA): TGTGCCAGCAGGCTAGGACGTTACGAGCAGTACTTC. Its protein is CASRLGRYEQYF.

The chain recombines TRBV19 with TRBJ2-2; 13 positions match TRBD2. Germline V gene data show CDR1 as LNHDA and CDR2 as SQIVND (reference sequence). The V segment lost 5 bases and the J segment 7 bases; nucleotides outside the gene matches: 10. The CDR3 spans 17 residues. The CDR3 nucleotides read TGTGCCAGTAGTTCTTTACTAGCGGGAGGGCCGGACGGGGAGCTGTTTTTT. Translating gives CASSSLLAGGPDGELFF. The whole variable domain, remainder taken from reference TRBV19 and TRBJ2-2, is DGGITQSPKYLFRKEGQNVTLSCEQNLNHDAMYWYRQDPGQGLRLIYYSQIVNDFQKGDIAEGYSVSREKKESFPLTVTSAQKNPTAFYLCASSSLLAGGPDGELFFGEGSRLTVL.

There are a few counts of this clonotype. This rearrangement joins TRBV5-1 to TRBJ2-2; 11 bases are shared with TRBD2. This CDR3 has 16 amino acids. V shed 3 bases and J 6 bases; nucleotides not matched to a gene: 7. Germline loops: CDR1 SGHRS, CDR2 YFSETQ. The CDR3 spells CASSSGLAGLAGELFF. DNA of the CDR3: TGCGCCAGCAGCTCCGGACTAGCGGGTCTTGCCGGGGAGCTGTTTTTT.

The V call is TRBV3-1, the J call TRBJ2-1; 7 nucleotides line up with TRBD2. CDR3 size: 13 residues. V gave up 6 bases and J gave up 12 bases; unmatched junction bases: 11. CDR1 and CDR2 (germline): LGHDT, YNNKEL (reference sequence). CDR3 bases: TGTGCCAGCAGTCTTAGCGGGTCCGGCGGGCAGTTCTTC. This codes for CASSLSGSGGQFF.

V usage is TRBV9 and J usage is TRBJ1-1; 8 nucleotides agree with TRBD1. The CDR3 is made up of 14 amino acids. V trimming: 4 bases; J trimming: 2 bases; junction bases outside the gene matches: 4. CDR1 is SGDLS, CDR2 YYNGEE, per germline. CDR3 in amino acids: CASSSDRANTEAFF. CDR3 bases: TGTGCCAGCAGCTCGGACAGGGCAAACACTGAAGCTTTCTTT.

The chain has TRBV6-1 and TRBJ2-7; D is undetermined. The CDR3 runs to 14 residues. Germline V lookup: CDR1 MNHNS, CDR2 SASEGT. V shed 7 bases and J shed 0 bases, with 13 bases lying between them. The CDR3 DNA is TGTGCCAGCAAAGTAGACCGGAGCTCCTACGAGCAGTACGTC. Its translation: CASKVDRSSYEQYV.

This chain connects TRBV10-3 to TRBJ1-1; 8 positions agree with TRBD1. After removal of 4 bases from V and 4 bases from J, the junction contained 8 bases not matched to a gene. Germline V gives CDR1 ENHRY, CDR2 SYGVKD. The CDR3 totals 15 residues. The CDR3 DNA is TGTGCCATCAGTGCTTCGGACAGGGAGGGCACTGAAGCTTTCTTT. This codes for CAISASDREGTEAFF.

This clonotype was recorded at least ten times. This sequence joins TRBV12-3 or TRBV12-4 and TRBJ1-1; perhaps TRBD1 as D (5 bases). This CDR3 is built from 14 residues. V lost 7 bases and J 4 bases, leaving 16 bases between the germline ends. The CDR3 bases are TGTGCCAGCAACAATCCCCAGGGTCCCACTGAAGCTTTCTTT. This codes for CASNNPQGPTEAFF.

The gene calls are TRBV28 and TRBJ1-1; tentatively, D is TRBD1 (6 bases). The CDR3 is 13 amino acids. The V end was cut by 7 bases, the J end by 0 bases, with 9 bases between. The germline CDR1 and CDR2 sequences are MDHEN and SYDVKM. The CDR3 nucleotides read TGTGCCAGCATTAACAGGGTGAACACTGAAGCTTTCTTT. Residues: CASINRVNTEAFF.

This chain connects TRBV20-1 to TRBJ2-1; tentatively, D is TRBD1 (5 bases). Germline V lookup: CDR1 DFQATT, CDR2 SNEGSKA (reference sequence). Trimming removed 5 bases at V and 0 bases at J, with 11 bases between. The CDR3 spans 14 residues. The DNA of the CDR3 is TGCAGTGCTGAACAGGTATCCTCCTACAATGAGCAGTTCTTC. Its protein product is CSAEQVSSYNEQFF.

The sample holds a few counts of this clonotype. V is TRBV2 and J is TRBJ2-2; 8 positions agree with TRBD2. The V gene's germline CDR1 is SNHLY and CDR2 FYNNEI. The CDR3 loop spans 15 amino acids. V shed 9 bases, J shed 1 base, and the junction held 7 bases outside the gene matches. The CDR3 protein is CARALGRVNTGELFF. DNA of the CDR3: TGTGCCAGGGCCCTCGGGAGGGTGAACACCGGGGAGCTGTTTTTT. Full variable domain (rest looked up from reference TRBV2 and TRBJ2-2): EPEVTQTPSHQVTQMGQEVILRCVPISNHLYFYWYRQILGQKVEFLVSFYNNEISEKSEIFDDQFSVERPDGSNFTLKIRSTKLEDSAMYFCARALGRVNTGELFFGEGSRLTVL.

This clonotype came up a few times. This sequence joins TRBV5-1 and TRBJ2-3; the match to TRBD2 covers 7 bases. J lost 2 bases, V lost 4 bases, and 4 bases had no gene match. The CDR3 has 14 residues. The germline V gene has CDR1 SGHRS and CDR2 YFSETQ. The CDR3 DNA is TGCGCCAGCAGCCCCCGGGACTACACAGATACGCAGTATTTT. It is translated as CASSPRDYTDTQYF.

This clonotype was seen only a few times. The gene calls are TRBV24-1 and TRBJ2-3, with 10 bases identical to TRBD1. The CDR3 contains 16 residues. Trimming cost V 4 bases and J 2 bases; bases outside gene matches: 5. The V gene's germline CDR1 is KGHDR and CDR2 SFDVKD. CDR3 in DNA: TGTGCCACCAGTGACCCTGGGACAGGGGACACAGATACGCAGTATTTT. Amino acid sequence: CATSDPGTGDTDTQYF.

This clonotype came up a few times. This chain connects TRBV19 to TRBJ1-1; D unclear. The length of the CDR3 is 15 residues. V dropped 3 bases and J dropped 0 bases, with 11 bases sitting between them. Germline assignment: CDR1 LNHDA and CDR2 SQIVND (reference sequence). CDR3 loop: CASSISGTVNTEAFF. CDR3 DNA: TGTGCCAGTAGTATTTCGGGAACCGTGAACACTGAAGCTTTCTTT.

The J gene is TRBJ1-2, the V gene TRBV9; tentatively, D is TRBD1 (5 bases). CDR3 length: 14 residues. Trimming shortened V by 0 bases and J by 4 bases, and 10 bases separated the two germline ends. CDR1 is SGDLS, CDR2 YYNGEE, per germline. The CDR3 DNA is TGTGCCAGCAGCGTAGCTCAGGGAGGCTATGGCTACACCTTC. Protein: CASSVAQGGYGYTF.